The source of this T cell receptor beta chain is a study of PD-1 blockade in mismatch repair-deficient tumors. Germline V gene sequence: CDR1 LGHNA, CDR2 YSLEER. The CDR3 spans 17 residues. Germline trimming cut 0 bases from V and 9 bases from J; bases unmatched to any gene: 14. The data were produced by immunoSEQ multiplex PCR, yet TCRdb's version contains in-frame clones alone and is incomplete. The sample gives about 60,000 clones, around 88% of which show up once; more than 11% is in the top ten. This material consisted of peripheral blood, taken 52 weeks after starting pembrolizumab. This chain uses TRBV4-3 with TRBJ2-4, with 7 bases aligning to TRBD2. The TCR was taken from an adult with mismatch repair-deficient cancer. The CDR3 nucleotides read TGCGCCAGCAGCCAAGAACTGGTGGGAGGGAAATTTGGCATTCAGTACTTC. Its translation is CASSQELVGGKFGIQYF.